This T cell receptor beta chain was documented in a study of CD8 T cells in ankylosing spondylitis. It was by quantitative 5'-RACE with molecular barcodes that TCR beta libraries were made. TCRdb fed the 5' RACE reads into MiXCR, producing one record per CDR3 protein. The repertoire holds roughly 180,000 distinct CDR3 sequences, with 10% to 15% as singletons. Deletions cut 1 base from V and 9 bases from J, with 4 bases between. The germline V gene encodes CDR1 MNHNS and CDR2 SASEGT. The length of the CDR3 is 10 residues. The sample holds many counts of this clonotype. What it binds is not known. The study's findings and limits: The study identified a TCR beta motif of about eight highly homologous variants that appeared characteristic of ankylosing spondylitis blood.

Sequencing was performed on blood, either unsorted or a sorted T cell fraction (not recorded which). The chain links TRBV6-1 to TRBJ2-7; D is unclear. The receptor comes from a female donor with ankylosing spondylitis or in good health (not recorded which). CDR3 amino acids: CASSEGWQYF. CDR3 DNA sequence: TGTGCCAGCAGTGAAGGCTGGCAGTACTTC.